These 22 T cell receptor beta chains originate from one sample sequenced in a study of blood T cells in healthy people across ages. Then a second PCR, running about 6 to 11 cycles, was carried out with a sample-barcoded 5' primer and a J-beta primer mix. TCRdb processed the 5' RACE reads anew with MiXCR; each CDR3 protein has one entry. Of about 1.6 million distinct CDR3 sequences in the sample, about 31% were seen once. The specimen was blood. The receptors shown here come from a woman in her 30s in good health.

The chain couples TRBV6-2 or TRBV6-3 to TRBJ2-3; 9 nucleotides agree with TRBD2. Germline assignment: CDR1 MNHEY and CDR2 SVGEGT. J was trimmed by 6 bases and V by 4 bases; bases with no gene match: 11. The length of the CDR3 is 16 residues. CDR3 DNA sequence: TGTGCCAGCAGTTTCACCCGGTGGACTAGCGCGGATACGCAGTATTTT. As protein: CASSFTRWTSADTQYF.

The chain carries TRBV28 and TRBJ1-2; unclear D gene. The germline V gene has CDR1 MDHEN and CDR2 SYDVKM. The CDR3 spans 14 residues. The germline V and J ends were trimmed by 6 bases and 0 bases, with 11 bases remaining between them. The CDR3 sequence is CASRLTAPNYGYTF. The CDR3 DNA follows: TGTGCCAGCAGGCTTACGGCCCCTAACTATGGCTACACCTTC.

This clonotype has only a few counts. The chain links TRBV20-1 to TRBJ2-7; TRBD1 matches at 10 bases. V trimming: 6 bases; J trimming: 6 bases; junction bases outside the gene matches: 11. Per germline, CDR1 DFQATT and CDR2 SNEGSKA (reference sequence). The CDR3 has 14 amino acids. The CDR3 nucleotides are TGCAGTGCCACCCAGACAGGGGGCATGCCCGAGCAGTACTTC. Translated, it gives CSATQTGGMPEQYF.

The chain joins TRBV16 to TRBJ2-2, with 12 positions matching TRBD2. After removal of 5 bases from V and 16 bases from J, the junction contained 20 bases not matched to a gene. This CDR3 comprises 17 residues. CDR1 is KGHSY, CDR2 FQNENV, per germline. The CDR3 reads CASSKKTSGSGTGGRFF. CDR3 DNA sequence: TGTGCCAGCAGCAAAAAGACTAGCGGGAGTGGTACCGGGGGGCGGTTTTTT.

This chain joins TRBV18 and TRBJ1-1; 7 bases fit TRBD1. Germline-derived CDR1 and CDR2 are KGHSH and LQKENI. CDR3 length equals 15 residues. V lost 1 base and J lost 4; bases outside the gene matches: 6. CDR3 coding DNA: TGTGCCAGCTCACCACTGACAGGGCGGGGCACTGAAGCTTTCTTT. Translating gives CASSPLTGRGTEAFF.

The V and J genes are TRBV2 and TRBJ2-7; D is possibly TRBD2 (5 bases). V lost 3 bases and J lost 0, with 12 bases in between. There are 15 residues in the CDR3. CDR1 and CDR2 from the germline V gene are SNHLY and FYNNEI. CDR3 DNA sequence: TGTGCCAGCAGTGATTTGCGGGCAAGCTCCTACGAGCAGTACTTC. Translation: CASSDLRASSYEQYF.

This clonotype has just a few counts. The chain is built from TRBV6-1 and TRBJ2-7, with D possibly matching TRBD2 (6 bases). This CDR3 region has 14 residues. With 1 base removed from V and 4 bases from J, the gap between germline ends came to 11 bases. CDR1 MNHNS and CDR2 SASEGT come from the germline V gene. The CDR3 protein is CASSEGGTWYEQYF. DNA for the CDR3: TGTGCCAGCAGTGAAGGAGGGACTTGGTACGAGCAGTACTTC.

In its sample, this clonotype was seen a few times. This chain's CDR3 is CASSPTRASGGARQFF. The CDR3 region has the DNA TGCGCCAGCAGCCCTACCCGTGCTAGCGGGGGGGCGCGGCAGTTCTTC. V is TRBV5-1 and J is TRBJ2-1; 12 bases line up with TRBD2. This CDR3 has 16 residues. Germline CDR1 reads SGHRS; CDR2 reads YFSETQ. Unmatched junction bases numbered 14, after V lost 4 bases and J lost 12 bases.

This clonotype was seen ten or more times. The chain uses TRBV20-1 and TRBJ2-5; D remains unclear. The CDR3 contains 10 residues. The germline V gene encodes CDR1 DFQATT and CDR2 SNEGSKA (reference sequence). V was pared by 4 bases and J by 5 bases, with 5 bases between. Written as DNA, the CDR3 is TGCAGTGCTAAGAGGGAGACCCAGTACTTC. Amino acids: CSAKRETQYF.

In nucleotides, the CDR3 is TGTGCCAGCAAACAAGCGGAGGCGAACACCGGGGAGCTGTTTTTT. As protein: CASKQAEANTGELFF. The gene calls are TRBV27 and TRBJ2-2, with D tentatively TRBD2 (5 bases). CDR1 is MNHEY, CDR2 SMNVEV, per germline (reference sequence). Trimming stripped 7 bases from V and 0 bases from J, with 12 bases between. The CDR3 runs 15 residues.

This clonotype appeared a single time. The gene calls are TRBV6-5 and TRBJ2-1; TRBD2 agrees at 16 bases. The CDR3 extends over 16 amino acids. V was pared by 6 bases and J by 8 bases, with 7 bases of the junction left unmatched. Germline CDR1 and CDR2: MNHEY and SVGAGI. The CDR3 reads CASSTGTSGRAYEQFF. The CDR3, as DNA: TGTGCCAGCAGCACCGGGACTAGCGGGAGGGCCTATGAGCAGTTCTTC.

The rearrangement uses TRBV4-1 and TRBJ2-1; tentative D call: TRBD1 (5 bases). V lost 4 bases and J 7 bases, leaving 14 bases between the germline ends. The CDR3 covers 14 residues. CDR1 MGHRA and CDR2 YSYEKL come from the germline V gene. The CDR3 loop is CASSPDAGSNEQFF. The DNA for the CDR3 is TGCGCCAGCAGCCCGGACGCAGGGTCGAATGAGCAGTTCTTC.

This clonotype was detected many times. This chain links TRBV18 with TRBJ2-7; possibly TRBD1 or TRBD2 for D (5 bases each). The germline gives CDR1 KGHSH, CDR2 LQKENI. The CDR3 has 14 amino acids. V lost 3 bases and J lost 5, with 14 bases in between. The CDR3 region is CASSPRNMGDEQYF. DNA for the CDR3: TGTGCCAGCTCACCCAGGAACATGGGGGACGAGCAGTACTTC.

The genes are TRBV27 and TRBJ1-6; tentatively, D is TRBD1 (6 bases). This CDR3 region has 15 residues. Trimming pared 4 bases from V and 6 bases from J, leaving 13 bases between. Germline CDR1 MNHEY, CDR2 SMNVEV (reference sequence). The CDR3 region is CASSSGGDPNSPLHF. Here the CDR3 DNA reads TGTGCCAGCAGTTCCGGGGGCGATCCTAATTCACCCCTCCACTTT.

This clonotype was counted only a few times. The chain links TRBV28 to TRBJ2-7; a weak D match, TRBD2 (6 bases). The end of the DNA is better explained by TRBJ2-5, so the J call may be wrong. This CDR3 region has 16 residues. Looked up from germline, CDR1 is MDHEN and CDR2 is SYDVKM. CDR3 DNA sequence: TGTGCCAGCAGTTTATGGGTGGCGGGAATGCGGGAGACCCAGTACTTC. Residues: CASSLWVAGMRETQYF.

About this clonotype itself: This could be a read error, since a much larger clone is one nucleotide away. The chain couples TRBV7-2 to TRBJ2-3; TRBD2 is a possible D gene (5 bases). From germline, CDR1 is SGHTA and CDR2 FQGNSA. Trimming took off 4 bases at V and 9 bases at J, with 14 bases between the two ends. The CDR3 is made up of 13 amino acids. This CDR3 is CASSSPGWETQYF. The CDR3, as DNA: TGTGCCAGCAGCTCCCCGGGTTGGGAGACGCAGTATTTT.

This clonotype came up many times. The chain couples TRBV5-1 to TRBJ1-2; 7 positions match TRBD1. The germline gives CDR1 SGHRS, CDR2 YFSETQ. The CDR3 runs to 13 residues. Germline trimming cut 5 bases from V and 1 base from J; bases unmatched to any gene: 2. The CDR3 DNA follows: TGCGCCAGCAGAAGGGACAGTAACTATGGCTACACCTTC. The encoded protein is CASRRDSNYGYTF. The full variable domain, completed using reference TRBV5-1 and TRBJ1-2, is KAGVTQTPRYLIKTRGQQVTLSCSPISGHRSVSWYQQTPGQGLQFLFEYFSETQRNKGNFPGRFSGRQFSNSRSEMNVSTLELGDSALYLCASRRDSNYGYTFGSGTRLTVV.

This clonotype was seen a handful of times. This chain uses TRBV4-1 with TRBJ2-5; 9 bases match TRBD2. J was trimmed by 0 bases and V by 1 base; bases with no gene match: 6. This CDR3 is built from 17 residues. Germline assignment: CDR1 MGHRA and CDR2 YSYEKL. The CDR3 nucleotides read TGCGCCAGCAGCCAAGGGGCGGCTAGCGGGAACCAAGAGACCCAGTACTTC. This codes for CASSQGAASGNQETQYF.

This clonotype was seen more than once but under ten times. The chain joins TRBV10-3 to TRBJ2-1; 10 positions agree with TRBD2. This CDR3 has 21 amino acids. The germline gives CDR1 ENHRY, CDR2 SYGVKD. The junction had 22 bases not matched to a gene; V was cut back by 3 bases and J by 5 bases. The CDR3 is CAISEPTAYSGGAVADNEQFF. CDR3 DNA: TGTGCCATCAGTGAACCCACGGCCTACAGCGGGGGGGCCGTAGCAGACAATGAGCAGTTCTTC.

V is TRBV20-1 and J is TRBJ2-4; TRBD2 matches at 11 bases. The J call may not be correct, given that the DNA end is closer to TRBJ2-5. Per germline, CDR1 DFQATT and CDR2 SNEGSKA (reference sequence). The CDR3 loop spans 14 amino acids. CDR3 protein: CSPTSGGSQETQYF. The DNA for the CDR3 is TGCAGCCCAACTAGCGGGGGTTCCCAAGAGACCCAGTACTTC.

The CDR3 reads CSARVRIGGANQPQHF. The CDR3 nucleotides are TGCAGTGCTAGAGTAAGAATAGGGGGAGCCAATCAGCCCCAGCATTTT. J is TRBJ1-5 and V is TRBV20-1; D perhaps matches TRBD1 (6 bases). V was cut by 1 base and J by 3 bases, with 16 bases left in between. There are 16 residues in the CDR3. Per the germline V gene, CDR1 is DFQATT and CDR2 is SNEGSKA (reference sequence).

The V and J genes are TRBV6-5 and TRBJ1-1; 8 bases line up with TRBD1. From germline, CDR1 is MNHEY and CDR2 SVGAGI. Unmatched junction bases numbered 10, after V lost 6 bases and J lost 1 base. The CDR3 sequence is 16 residues long. Written as DNA, the CDR3 is TGTGCCAGCAGCCATTATTCCGGGACAGGGAACACTGAAGCTTTCTTT. Protein: CASSHYSGTGNTEAFF.